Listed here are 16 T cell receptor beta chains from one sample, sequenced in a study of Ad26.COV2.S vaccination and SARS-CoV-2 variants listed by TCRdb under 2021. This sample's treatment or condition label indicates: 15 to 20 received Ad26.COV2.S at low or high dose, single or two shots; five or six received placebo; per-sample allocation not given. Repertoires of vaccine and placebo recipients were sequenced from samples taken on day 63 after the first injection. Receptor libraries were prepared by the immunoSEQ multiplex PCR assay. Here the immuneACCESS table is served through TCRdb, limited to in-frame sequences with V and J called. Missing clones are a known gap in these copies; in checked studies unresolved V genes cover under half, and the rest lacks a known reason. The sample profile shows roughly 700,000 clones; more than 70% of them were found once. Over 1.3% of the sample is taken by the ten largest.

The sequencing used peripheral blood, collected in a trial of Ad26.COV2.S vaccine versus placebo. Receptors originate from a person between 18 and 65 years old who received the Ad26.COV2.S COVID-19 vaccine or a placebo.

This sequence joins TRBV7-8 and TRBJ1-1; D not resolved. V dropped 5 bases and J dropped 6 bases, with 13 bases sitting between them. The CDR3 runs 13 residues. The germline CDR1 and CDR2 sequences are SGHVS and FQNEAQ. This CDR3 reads CASSQTLDPEAFF. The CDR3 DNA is TGTGCCAGCAGCCAAACACTCGACCCTGAAGCTTTCTTT.

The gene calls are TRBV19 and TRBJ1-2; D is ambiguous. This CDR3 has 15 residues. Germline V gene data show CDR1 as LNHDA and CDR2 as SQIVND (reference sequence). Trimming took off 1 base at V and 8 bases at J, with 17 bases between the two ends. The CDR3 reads CASSIGITEVGGYTF. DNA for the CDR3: TGTGCCAGTAGTATAGGGATTACTGAGGTGGGCGGCTACACCTTC.

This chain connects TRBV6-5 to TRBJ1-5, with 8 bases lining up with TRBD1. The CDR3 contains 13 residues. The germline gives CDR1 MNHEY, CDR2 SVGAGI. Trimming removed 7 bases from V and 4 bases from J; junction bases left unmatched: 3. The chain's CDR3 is CASTDRGNQPQHF. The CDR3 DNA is TGTGCCAGCACCGACAGGGGTAATCAGCCCCAGCATTTT.

CDR3 sequence: CASSPQGSPSGNTIYF. CDR3 DNA sequence: TGTGCCAGCTCACCACAGGGGTCCCCCTCTGGAAACACCATATATTTT. V gene TRBV18 combines with J gene TRBJ1-3; D possibly corresponds to TRBD1 (5 bases). Germline lookup yields CDR1 KGHSH and CDR2 LQKENI. This CDR3 contains 16 residues. Trimming shortened V by 1 base and J by 0 bases, and 10 bases separated the two germline ends. Looking up the rest from reference TRBV18 and TRBJ1-3 gives the full variable domain: NAGVMQNPRHLVRRRGQEARLRCSPMKGHSHVYWYRQLPEEGLKFMVYLQKENIIDESGMPKERFSAEFPKEGPSILRIQQVVRGDSAAYFCASSPQGSPSGNTIYFGEGSWLTVV.

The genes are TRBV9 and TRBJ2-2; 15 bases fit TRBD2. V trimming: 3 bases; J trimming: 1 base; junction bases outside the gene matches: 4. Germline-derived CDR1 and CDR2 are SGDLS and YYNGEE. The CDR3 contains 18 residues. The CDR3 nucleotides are TGTGCCAGCAGCGCAGGACTAGCGGGGGGGCTGAACACCGGGGAGCTGTTTTTT. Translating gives CASSAGLAGGLNTGELFF.

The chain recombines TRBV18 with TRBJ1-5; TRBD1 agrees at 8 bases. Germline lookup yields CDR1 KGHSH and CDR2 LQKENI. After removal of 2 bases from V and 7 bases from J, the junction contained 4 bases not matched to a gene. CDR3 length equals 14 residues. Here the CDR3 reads CASSPDRGGQPQHF. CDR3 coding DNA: TGTGCCAGCTCACCAGACAGGGGCGGGCAGCCCCAGCATTTT.

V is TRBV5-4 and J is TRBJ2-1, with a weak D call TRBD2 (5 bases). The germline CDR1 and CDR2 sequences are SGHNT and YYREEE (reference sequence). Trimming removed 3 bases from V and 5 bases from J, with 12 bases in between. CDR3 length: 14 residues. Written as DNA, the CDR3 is TGTGCCAGCAGCTCCCAGCGGTCAGACAATGAGCAGTTCTTC. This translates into CASSSQRSDNEQFF. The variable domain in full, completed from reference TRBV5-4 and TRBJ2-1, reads ETGVTQSPTHLIKTRGQQVTLRCSSQSGHNTVSWYQQALGQGPQFIFQYYREEENGRGNFPPRFSGLQFPNYSSELNVNALELDDSALYLCASSSQRSDNEQFFGPGTRLTVL.

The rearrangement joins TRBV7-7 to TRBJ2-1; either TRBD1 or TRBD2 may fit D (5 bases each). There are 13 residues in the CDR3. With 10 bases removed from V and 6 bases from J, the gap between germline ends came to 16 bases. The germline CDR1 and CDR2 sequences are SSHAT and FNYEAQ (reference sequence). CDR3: CANYRGRFNEQFF. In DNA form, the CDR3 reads TGTGCCAACTATCGGGGACGTTTCAATGAGCAGTTCTTC. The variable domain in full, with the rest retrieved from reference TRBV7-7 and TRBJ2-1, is GAGVSQSPRYKVTKRGQDVTLRCDPISSHATLYWYQQALGQGPEFLTYFNYEAQPDKSGLPSDRFSAERPEGSISTLTIQRTEQRDSAMYRCANYRGRFNEQFFGPGTRLTVL.

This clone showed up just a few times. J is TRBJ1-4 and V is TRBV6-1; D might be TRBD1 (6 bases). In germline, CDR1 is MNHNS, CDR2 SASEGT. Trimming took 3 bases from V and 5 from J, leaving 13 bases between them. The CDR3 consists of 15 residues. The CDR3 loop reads CASSDPQGRNEKLFF. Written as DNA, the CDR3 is TGTGCCAGCAGTGACCCCCAGGGGAGGAATGAAAAACTGTTTTTT.

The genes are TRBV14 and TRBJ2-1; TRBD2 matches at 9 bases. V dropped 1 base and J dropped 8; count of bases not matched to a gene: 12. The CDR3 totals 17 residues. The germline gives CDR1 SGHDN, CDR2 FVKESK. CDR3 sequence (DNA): TGTGCCAGCAGCCAAGGCGAGGTAGCGGGAGTTTGGTATGAGCAGTTCTTC. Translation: CASSQGEVAGVWYEQFF.

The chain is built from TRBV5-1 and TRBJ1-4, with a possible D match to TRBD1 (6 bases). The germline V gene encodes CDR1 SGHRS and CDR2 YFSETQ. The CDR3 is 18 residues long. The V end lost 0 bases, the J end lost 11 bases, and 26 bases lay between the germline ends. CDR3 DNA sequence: TGCGCCAGCAGCTTGGCCGGCGGGGGGCAAGGTTCAAGACAGAAACTGTTTTTT. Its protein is CASSLAGGGQGSRQKLFF.

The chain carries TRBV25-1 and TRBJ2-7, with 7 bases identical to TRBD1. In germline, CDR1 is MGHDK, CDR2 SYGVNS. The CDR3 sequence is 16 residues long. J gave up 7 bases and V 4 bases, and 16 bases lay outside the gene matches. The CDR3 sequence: CASSGFRGITTGEQYF. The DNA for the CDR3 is TGTGCCAGCAGTGGGTTCCGGGGAATCACGACAGGGGAGCAGTACTTC.

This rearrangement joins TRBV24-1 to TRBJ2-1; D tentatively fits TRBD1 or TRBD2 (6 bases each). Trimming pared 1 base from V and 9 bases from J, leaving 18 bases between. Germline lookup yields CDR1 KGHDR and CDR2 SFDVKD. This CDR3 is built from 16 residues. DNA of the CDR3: TGTGCCACCAGTGATTTAGGCCGAGCGGAGGGGGGTGAGCAGTTCTTC. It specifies CATSDLGRAEGGEQFF.

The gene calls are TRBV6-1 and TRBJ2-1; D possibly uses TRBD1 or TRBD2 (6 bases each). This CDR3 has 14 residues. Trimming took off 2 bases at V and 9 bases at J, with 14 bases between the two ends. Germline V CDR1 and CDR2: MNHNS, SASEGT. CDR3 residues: CASSEQGWRGEQFF. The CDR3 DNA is TGTGCCAGCAGTGAACAGGGGTGGAGGGGTGAGCAGTTCTTC.

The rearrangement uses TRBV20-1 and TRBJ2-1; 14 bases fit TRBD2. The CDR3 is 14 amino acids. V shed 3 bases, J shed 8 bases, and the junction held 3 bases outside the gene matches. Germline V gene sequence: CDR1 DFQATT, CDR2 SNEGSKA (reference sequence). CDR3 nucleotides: TGCAGTGCTAGTCGGACTAGCGGGAGGTATGAGCAGTTCTTC. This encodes CSASRTSGRYEQFF.

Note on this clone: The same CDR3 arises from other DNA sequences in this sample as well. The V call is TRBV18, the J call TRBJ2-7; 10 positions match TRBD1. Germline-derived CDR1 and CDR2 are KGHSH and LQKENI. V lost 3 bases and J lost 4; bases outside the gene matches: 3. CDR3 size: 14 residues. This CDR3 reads CASSPRDRGYEQYF. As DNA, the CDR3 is TGTGCCAGCTCACCGAGGGACAGGGGTTACGAGCAGTACTTC.